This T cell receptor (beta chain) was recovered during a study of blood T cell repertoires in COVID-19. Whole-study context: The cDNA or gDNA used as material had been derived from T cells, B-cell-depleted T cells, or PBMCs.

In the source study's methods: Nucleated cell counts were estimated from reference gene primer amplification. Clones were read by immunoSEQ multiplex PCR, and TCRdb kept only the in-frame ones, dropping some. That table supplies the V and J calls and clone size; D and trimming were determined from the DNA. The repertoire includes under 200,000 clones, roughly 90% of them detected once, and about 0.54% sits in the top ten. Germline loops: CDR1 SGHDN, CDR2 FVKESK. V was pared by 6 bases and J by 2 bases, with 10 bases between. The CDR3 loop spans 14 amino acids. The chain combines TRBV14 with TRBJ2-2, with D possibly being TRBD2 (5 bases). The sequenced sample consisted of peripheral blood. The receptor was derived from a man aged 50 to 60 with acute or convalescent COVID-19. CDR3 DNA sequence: TGTGCCAGCAGAATCGGGGTCAACACCGGGGAGCTGTTTTTT. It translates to CASRIGVNTGELFF.